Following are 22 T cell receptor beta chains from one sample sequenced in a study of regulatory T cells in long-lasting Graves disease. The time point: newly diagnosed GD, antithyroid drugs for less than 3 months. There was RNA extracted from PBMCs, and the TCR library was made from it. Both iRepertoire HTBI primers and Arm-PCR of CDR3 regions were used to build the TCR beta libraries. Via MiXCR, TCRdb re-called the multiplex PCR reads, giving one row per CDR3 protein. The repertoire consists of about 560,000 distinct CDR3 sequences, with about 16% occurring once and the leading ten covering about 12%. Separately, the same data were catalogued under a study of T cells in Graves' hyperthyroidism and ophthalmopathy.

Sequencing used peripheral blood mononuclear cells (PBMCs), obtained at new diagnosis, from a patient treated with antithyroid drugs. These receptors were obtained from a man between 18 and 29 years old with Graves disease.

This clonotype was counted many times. The CDR3 DNA follows: TGCAGTGCTAGAGATCGCGCGCGGGGCCGCTCCTACGAGCAGTACTTC. Residues: CSARDRARGRSYEQYF. The chain is built from TRBV20-1 and TRBJ2-7, with D perhaps matching TRBD2 (6 bases). The germline CDR1 and CDR2 sequences are DFQATT and SNEGSKA (reference sequence). With 0 bases removed from V and 0 bases from J, the gap between germline ends came to 15 bases. The CDR3 sequence is 16 residues long.

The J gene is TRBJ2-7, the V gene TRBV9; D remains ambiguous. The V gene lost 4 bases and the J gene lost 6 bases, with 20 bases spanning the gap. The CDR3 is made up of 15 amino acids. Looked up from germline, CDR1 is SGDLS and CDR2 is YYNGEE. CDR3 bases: TGTGCCAGCAGCCTGAATGATGGACCGCCCCTCGAGCAGTACTTC. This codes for CASSLNDGPPLEQYF.

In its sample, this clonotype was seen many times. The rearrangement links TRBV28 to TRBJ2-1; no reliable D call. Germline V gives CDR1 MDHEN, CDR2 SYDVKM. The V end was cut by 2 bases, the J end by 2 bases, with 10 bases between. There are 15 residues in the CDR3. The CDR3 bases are TGTGCCAGCAGTTTAGTGGAGACTGCCTACAATGAGCAGTTCTTC. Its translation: CASSLVETAYNEQFF. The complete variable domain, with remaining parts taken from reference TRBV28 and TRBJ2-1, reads DVKVTQSSRYLVKRTGEKVFLECVQDMDHENMFWYRQDPGLGLRLIYFSYDVKMKEKGDIPEGYSVSREKKERFSLILESASTNQTSMYLCASSLVETAYNEQFFGPGTRLTVL.

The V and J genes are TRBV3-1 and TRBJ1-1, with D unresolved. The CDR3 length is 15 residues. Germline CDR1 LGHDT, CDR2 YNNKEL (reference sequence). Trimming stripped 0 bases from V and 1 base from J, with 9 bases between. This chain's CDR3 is CASSQERLTNTEAFF. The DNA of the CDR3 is TGTGCCAGCAGCCAAGAGAGGCTGACGAACACTGAAGCTTTCTTT.

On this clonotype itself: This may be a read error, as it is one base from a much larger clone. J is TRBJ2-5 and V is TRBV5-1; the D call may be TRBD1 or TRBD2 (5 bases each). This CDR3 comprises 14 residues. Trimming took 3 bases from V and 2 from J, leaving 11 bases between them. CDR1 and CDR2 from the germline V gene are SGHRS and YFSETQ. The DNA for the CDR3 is TGCGCCAGCAGCTCCCCCGGGGCACAAGAGACCCAGTACTTC. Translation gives CASSSPGAQETQYF.

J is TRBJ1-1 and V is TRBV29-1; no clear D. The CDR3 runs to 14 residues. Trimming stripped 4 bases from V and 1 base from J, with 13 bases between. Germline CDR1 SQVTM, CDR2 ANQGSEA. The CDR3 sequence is CSVVWADQNTEAFF. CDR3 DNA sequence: TGCAGCGTTGTTTGGGCAGACCAGAACACTGAAGCTTTCTTT.

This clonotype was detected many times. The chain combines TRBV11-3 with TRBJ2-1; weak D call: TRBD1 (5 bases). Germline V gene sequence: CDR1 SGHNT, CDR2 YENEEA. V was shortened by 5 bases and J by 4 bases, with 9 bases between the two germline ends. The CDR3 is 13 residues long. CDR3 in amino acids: CASSPRQYNEQFF. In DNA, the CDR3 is TGTGCCAGCAGCCCCAGACAGTACAATGAGCAGTTCTTC.

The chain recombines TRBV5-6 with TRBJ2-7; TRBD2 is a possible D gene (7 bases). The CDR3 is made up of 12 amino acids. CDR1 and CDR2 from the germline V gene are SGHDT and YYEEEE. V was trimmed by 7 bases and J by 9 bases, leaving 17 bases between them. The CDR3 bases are TGTGCCAGCCGGGGGGCGGGAGAAGGGCAGTACTTC. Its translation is CASRGAGEGQYF. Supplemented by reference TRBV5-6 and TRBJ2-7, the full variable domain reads DAGVTQSPTHLIKTRGQQVTLRCSPKSGHDTVSWYQQALGQGPQFIFQYYEEEERQRGNFPDRFSGHQFPNYSSELNVNALLLGDSALYLCASRGAGEGQYFGPGTRLTVT.

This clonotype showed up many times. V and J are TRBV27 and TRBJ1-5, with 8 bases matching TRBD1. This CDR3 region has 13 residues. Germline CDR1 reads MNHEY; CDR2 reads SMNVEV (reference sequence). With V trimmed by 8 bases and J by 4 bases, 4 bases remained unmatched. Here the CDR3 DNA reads TGTGCCAGCGGACGGACAGGGAATCAGCCCCAGCATTTT. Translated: CASGRTGNQPQHF.

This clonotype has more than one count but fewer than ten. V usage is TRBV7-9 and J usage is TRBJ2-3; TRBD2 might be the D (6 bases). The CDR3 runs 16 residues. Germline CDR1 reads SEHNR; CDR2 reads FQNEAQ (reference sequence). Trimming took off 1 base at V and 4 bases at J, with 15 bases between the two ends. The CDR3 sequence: CASSLEAGRGSDTQYF. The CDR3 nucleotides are TGTGCCAGCAGCTTAGAGGCGGGGAGAGGGTCAGATACGCAGTATTTT.

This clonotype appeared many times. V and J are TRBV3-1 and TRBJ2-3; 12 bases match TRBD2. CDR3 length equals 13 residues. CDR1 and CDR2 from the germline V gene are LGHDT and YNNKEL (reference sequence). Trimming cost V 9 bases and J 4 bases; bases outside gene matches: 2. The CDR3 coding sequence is TGTGCCAGTGGACTAGCGGGACCAGATACGCAGTATTTT. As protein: CASGLAGPDTQYF.

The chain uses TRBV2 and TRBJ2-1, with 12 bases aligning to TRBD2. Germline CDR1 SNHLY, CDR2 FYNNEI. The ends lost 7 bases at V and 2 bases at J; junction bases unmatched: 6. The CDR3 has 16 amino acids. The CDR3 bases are TGTGCCAGCAATAAGGGGACTAGCGGGCCCTACAATGAGCAGTTCTTC. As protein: CASNKGTSGPYNEQFF.

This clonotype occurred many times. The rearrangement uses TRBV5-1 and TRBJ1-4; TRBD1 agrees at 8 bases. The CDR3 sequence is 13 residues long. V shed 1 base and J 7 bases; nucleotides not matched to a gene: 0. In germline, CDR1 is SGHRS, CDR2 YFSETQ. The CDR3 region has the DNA TGCGCCAGCAGCTTGCAGGGGGCTGAAAAACTGTTTTTT. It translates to CASSLQGAEKLFF.

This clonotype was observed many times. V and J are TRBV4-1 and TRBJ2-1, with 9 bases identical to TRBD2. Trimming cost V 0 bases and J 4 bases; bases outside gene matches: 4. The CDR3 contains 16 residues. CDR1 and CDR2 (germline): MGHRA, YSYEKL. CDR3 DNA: TGCGCCAGCAGCCAAGAACGACTAGCGGCATACAATGAGCAGTTCTTC. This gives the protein CASSQERLAAYNEQFF.

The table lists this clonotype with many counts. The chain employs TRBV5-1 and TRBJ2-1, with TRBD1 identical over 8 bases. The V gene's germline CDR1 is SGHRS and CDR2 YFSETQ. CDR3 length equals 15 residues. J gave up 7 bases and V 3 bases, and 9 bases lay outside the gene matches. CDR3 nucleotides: TGCGCCAGCAGCTCCCAGGGGGCGCTTTGGAATGAGCAGTTCTTC. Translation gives CASSSQGALWNEQFF.

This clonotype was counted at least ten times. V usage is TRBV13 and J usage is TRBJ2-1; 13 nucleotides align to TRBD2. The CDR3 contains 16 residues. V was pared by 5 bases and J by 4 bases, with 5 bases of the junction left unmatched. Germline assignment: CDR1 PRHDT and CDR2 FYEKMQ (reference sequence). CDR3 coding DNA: TGTGCCAGCAGCCCAGGGACTAGCGGGATGTACAATGAGCAGTTCTTC. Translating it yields CASSPGTSGMYNEQFF.

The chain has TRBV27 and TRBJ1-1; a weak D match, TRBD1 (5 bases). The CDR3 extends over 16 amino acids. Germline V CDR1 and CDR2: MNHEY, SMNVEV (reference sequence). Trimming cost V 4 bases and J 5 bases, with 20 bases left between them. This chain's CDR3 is CASSSGVFTGGTEAFF. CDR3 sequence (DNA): TGTGCCAGCAGTTCGGGGGTGTTCACGGGGGGAACTGAAGCTTTCTTT.

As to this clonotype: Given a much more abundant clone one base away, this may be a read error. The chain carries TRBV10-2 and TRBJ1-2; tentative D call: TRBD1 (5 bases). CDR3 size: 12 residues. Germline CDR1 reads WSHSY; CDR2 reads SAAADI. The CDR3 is CASAARTWGYAF. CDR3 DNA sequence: TGCGCCAGCGCGGCAAGGACCTGGGGCTACGCCTTC.

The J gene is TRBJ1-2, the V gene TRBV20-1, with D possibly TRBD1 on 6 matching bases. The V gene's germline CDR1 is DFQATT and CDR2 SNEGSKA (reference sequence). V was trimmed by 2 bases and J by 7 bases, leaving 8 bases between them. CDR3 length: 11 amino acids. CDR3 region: CSARTGSGYTF. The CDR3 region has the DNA TGCAGTGCTAGAACAGGGAGTGGCTACACCTTC.

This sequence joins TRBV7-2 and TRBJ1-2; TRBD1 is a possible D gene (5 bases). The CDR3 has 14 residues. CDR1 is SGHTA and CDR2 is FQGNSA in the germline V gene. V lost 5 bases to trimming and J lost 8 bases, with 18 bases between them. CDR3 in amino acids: CASSHSSPGPGYTF. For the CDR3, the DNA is TGTGCCAGCAGCCACTCCTCCCCGGGGCCCGGCTACACCTTC. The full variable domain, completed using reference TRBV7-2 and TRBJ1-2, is GAGVSQSPSNKVTEKGKDVELRCDPISGHTALYWYRQSLGQGLEFLIYFQGNSAPDKSGLPSDRFSAERTGGSVSTLTIQRTQQEDSAVYLCASSHSSPGPGYTFGSGTRLTVV.

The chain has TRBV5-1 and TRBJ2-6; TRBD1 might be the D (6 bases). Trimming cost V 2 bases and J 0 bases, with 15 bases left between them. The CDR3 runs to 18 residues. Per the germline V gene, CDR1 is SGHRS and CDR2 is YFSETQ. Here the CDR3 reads CASSFRQGQNSGANVLTF. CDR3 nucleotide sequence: TGCGCCAGCAGCTTTCGGCAGGGGCAAAACTCTGGGGCCAACGTCCTGACTTTC.

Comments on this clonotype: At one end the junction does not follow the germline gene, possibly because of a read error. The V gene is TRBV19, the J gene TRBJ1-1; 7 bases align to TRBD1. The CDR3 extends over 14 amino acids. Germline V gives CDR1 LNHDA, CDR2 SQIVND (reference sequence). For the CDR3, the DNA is TGTGCCAGTAGCATAGGGGGCCCGGACACTGAAGCTTTCTTT. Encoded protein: CASSIGGPDTEAFF.